These T cell receptor beta chains were read from a single sample in a study of T-cell memory formation after mild COVID-19. TCRdb re-called the 5' RACE reads with MiXCR, one entry per CDR3 protein. Seen here are hundreds of thousands of distinct CDR3 sequences, more than 20% observed once, and the top ten hold around 14%. Sequencing was done on a sample of PBMCs or a T cell subset sorted from them (not recorded which). The origin of the receptors is an adult woman who had mild COVID-19 (a few samples of this study predate the infection). Cell type and time point are not known. CDR3s include the opening cysteine and the closing phenylalanine or tryptophan. The order of the fields is J gene, D gene, clone size, V gene, CDR3 DNA, CDR3 protein. D genes are given only for firm matches. Expanded clones get a size class; other rows say once, few or many, or leave the size out.

j_call: TRBJ2-4
d_call: -
clone_size: many
v_call: TRBV7-8
cdr3_nt: TGTGCCAGCAGCTTGGGATTAGCCAAAAACATTCAGTACTTC
cdr3_aa: CASSLGLAKNIQYF

j_call: TRBJ2-2
d_call: -
clone_size: few
v_call: TRBV19
cdr3_nt: TGTGCCAGTAGTTTCGGACGGAGCACGAACACCGGGGAGCTGTTTTTT
cdr3_aa: CASSFGRSTNTGELFF

j_call: TRBJ2-5
d_call: TRBD1
clone_size: -
v_call: TRBV9
cdr3_nt: TGTGCCAGCAGCCAAGACGGACAGGGTAGGGAGACCCAGTACTTC
cdr3_aa: CASSQDGQGRETQYF

j_call: TRBJ1-5
d_call: -
clone_size: few
v_call: TRBV25-1
cdr3_nt: TGTGCCAGCAGTGAAGTGGGGTTAGAGGGAAATCAGCCCCAGCATTTT
cdr3_aa: CASSEVGLEGNQPQHF

j_call: TRBJ2-7
d_call: -
clone_size: -
v_call: TRBV7-9
cdr3_nt: TGTGCCAGCAGCTTAGCGGAGGACAGCTACGAGCAGTACTTC
cdr3_aa: CASSLAEDSYEQYF

j_call: TRBJ2-2
d_call: TRBD1
clone_size: -
v_call: TRBV20-1
cdr3_nt: TGCAGTGCTAGTGGGGACAGGGGGACCGGGGAGCTGTTTTTT
cdr3_aa: CSASGDRGTGELFF

j_call: TRBJ2-2
d_call: -
clone_size: -
v_call: TRBV12-3/TRBV12-4
cdr3_nt: TGTGCCAGCAGTTCCCCACATATAGCGAGGAACACCGGGGAGCTGTTTTTT
cdr3_aa: CASSSPHIARNTGELFF

j_call: TRBJ2-7
d_call: -
clone_size: -
v_call: TRBV27
cdr3_nt: TGTGCCAGCAGGAAAGGGGGGCTCGGCGGGGACGAGCAGTACTTC
cdr3_aa: CASRKGGLGGDEQYF

j_call: TRBJ1-4
d_call: -
clone_size: few
v_call: TRBV12-3/TRBV12-4
cdr3_nt: TGTGCCAGCAGTTTACGGGGGCGAGGGAGTGAAAAACTGTTTTTT
cdr3_aa: CASSLRGRGSEKLFF

j_call: TRBJ1-1
d_call: -
clone_size: -
v_call: TRBV7-9
cdr3_nt: TGTGCCAGCAGCCTTATACGAACCACTGAAGCTTTCTTT
cdr3_aa: CASSLIRTTEAFF

j_call: TRBJ2-7
d_call: TRBD1
clone_size: many
v_call: TRBV27
cdr3_nt: TGTGCCAGCAGTTTAGTTGTGGGACAGGGGGGTAAAAGCGAGCAGTACTTC
cdr3_aa: CASSLVVGQGGKSEQYF

j_call: TRBJ1-2
d_call: -
clone_size: -
v_call: TRBV7-6
cdr3_nt: TGTGCCAGCAGCTTGTCGGCGGACAGCTTGGGGAGCTACACCTTC
cdr3_aa: CASSLSADSLGSYTF

j_call: TRBJ2-7
d_call: TRBD1
clone_size: few
v_call: TRBV19
cdr3_nt: TGTGCCACCTCCGGGACAGTCCTCTACGAGCAGTACTTC
cdr3_aa: CATSGTVLYEQYF

j_call: TRBJ2-6
d_call: -
clone_size: -
v_call: TRBV5-4
cdr3_nt: TGTGCCAGCAGCTTTTGGTCAGCCGGGGCCAACGTCCTGACTTTC
cdr3_aa: CASSFWSAGANVLTF

j_call: TRBJ2-2
d_call: -
clone_size: -
v_call: TRBV6-2/TRBV6-3
cdr3_nt: TGTGCCAGCAGCGGGACTTCGGGCGGGGAGCTGTTTTTT
cdr3_aa: CASSGTSGGELFF

j_call: TRBJ2-2
d_call: -
clone_size: -
v_call: TRBV5-6
cdr3_nt: TGTGCCAGCAGACCGCCCGGGACATCGAACACCGGGGAGCTGTTTTTT
cdr3_aa: CASRPPGTSNTGELFF

j_call: TRBJ1-1
d_call: -
clone_size: -
v_call: TRBV4-2
cdr3_nt: TGTGCCAGCAGCCAAGAACGGGCGGACACTGAAGCTTTCTTT
cdr3_aa: CASSQERADTEAFF

j_call: TRBJ2-7
d_call: TRBD2
clone_size: -
v_call: TRBV5-1
cdr3_nt: TGCGCCAGCAGCTTGTTTCTAGCGGGCTTCCCGGGGGAGCAGTACTTC
cdr3_aa: CASSLFLAGFPGEQYF

j_call: TRBJ2-4
d_call: -
clone_size: -
v_call: TRBV29-1
cdr3_nt: TGCAGCGTTGAAGGCGGGTATGACATTCAGTACTTC
cdr3_aa: CSVEGGYDIQYF

j_call: TRBJ2-7
d_call: TRBD1
clone_size: -
v_call: TRBV28
cdr3_nt: TGTGCCAGCAGTTTACCGGGACAGGGACACTACGAGCAGTACTTC
cdr3_aa: CASSLPGQGHYEQYF

j_call: TRBJ2-7
d_call: -
clone_size: many
v_call: TRBV7-8
cdr3_nt: TGTGCCAGCAGCAAACTACAGGGTTCCTACGAGCAGTACTTC
cdr3_aa: CASSKLQGSYEQYF

j_call: TRBJ2-7
d_call: -
clone_size: -
v_call: TRBV12-3/TRBV12-4
cdr3_nt: TGTGCCAGCAGTTTTTCGGTTACCAGGGGTCCTCTCTACGAGCAGTACTTC
cdr3_aa: CASSFSVTRGPLYEQYF

j_call: TRBJ2-7
d_call: -
clone_size: -
v_call: TRBV6-5
cdr3_nt: TGTGCCAGCAGTCCGTCACTAGCCTCCTACGAGCAGTACTTC
cdr3_aa: CASSPSLASYEQYF

j_call: TRBJ1-6
d_call: TRBD1
clone_size: few
v_call: TRBV10-3
cdr3_nt: TGTGCCATCAGGACAGGGGGCATTCATTCACCCCTCCACTTT
cdr3_aa: CAIRTGGIHSPLHF

j_call: TRBJ2-5
d_call: TRBD1
clone_size: -
v_call: TRBV3-1
cdr3_nt: TGTGCCAGCAGCCAAGGGTTGGGGACAGGGGAGGAGACCCAGTACTTC
cdr3_aa: CASSQGLGTGEETQYF

j_call: TRBJ2-2
d_call: TRBD1
clone_size: few
v_call: TRBV6-2/TRBV6-3
cdr3_nt: TGTGCCAGCAGTTATTGGGGACAGTTGAACACCGGGGAGCTGTTTTTT
cdr3_aa: CASSYWGQLNTGELFF

j_call: TRBJ1-1
d_call: -
clone_size: few
v_call: TRBV3-1
cdr3_nt: TGTGCCAGCAGCCAAGAGGTCCTGAGGGATATGAACACTGAAGCTTTCTTT
cdr3_aa: CASSQEVLRDMNTEAFF

j_call: TRBJ2-7
d_call: TRBD1
clone_size: few
v_call: TRBV9
cdr3_nt: TGTGCCAGCAGCGAAGGGACAGACTCCTACGAGCAGTACTTC
cdr3_aa: CASSEGTDSYEQYF

j_call: TRBJ2-5
d_call: TRBD1
clone_size: -
v_call: TRBV5-1
cdr3_nt: TGCGCCAGCAGCTTCGACAGGGCGAAGACCCAGTACTTC
cdr3_aa: CASSFDRAKTQYF

j_call: TRBJ2-3
d_call: -
clone_size: few
v_call: TRBV7-6
cdr3_nt: TGTGCCAGCAGCCCCGCGGCGGCGGGGCCCACAGATACGCAGTATTTT
cdr3_aa: CASSPAAAGPTDTQYF

j_call: TRBJ1-4
d_call: -
clone_size: -
v_call: TRBV7-6
cdr3_nt: TGTGCCAGCAGCTTCCGGGACCCTTTTAGGGTCAAAATTGAAAAACTGTTTTTT
cdr3_aa: CASSFRDPFRVKIEKLFF

j_call: TRBJ1-1
d_call: TRBD1
clone_size: few
v_call: TRBV12-3/TRBV12-4
cdr3_nt: TGTGCCAGCAGTCAGGGGGGCGGCGGGACTGAAGCTTTCTTT
cdr3_aa: CASSQGGGGTEAFF

j_call: TRBJ1-1
d_call: TRBD1
clone_size: -
v_call: TRBV19
cdr3_nt: TGTGCCAGTAGCCGACAGGGGGCCAGGACTGAAGCTTTCTTT
cdr3_aa: CASSRQGARTEAFF

j_call: TRBJ2-7
d_call: -
clone_size: few
v_call: TRBV5-6
cdr3_nt: TGTGCCAGCAGCAAACAGGGATTTCGAGACGAGCAGTACTTC
cdr3_aa: CASSKQGFRDEQYF

j_call: TRBJ1-1
d_call: -
clone_size: -
v_call: TRBV5-1
cdr3_nt: TGCGCCAGCAGCTTGGGCAGCTCCACTGAAGCTTTCTTT
cdr3_aa: CASSLGSSTEAFF

j_call: TRBJ1-4
d_call: -
clone_size: -
v_call: TRBV4-2
cdr3_nt: TGTGCCAGCAGCCAACCCGGGACGGCAGATGAAAAACTGTTTTTT
cdr3_aa: CASSQPGTADEKLFF

j_call: TRBJ2-1
d_call: -
clone_size: few
v_call: TRBV7-3
cdr3_nt: TGTGCCAGCACCGACCAGGACGTCTACAATGAGCAGTTCTTC
cdr3_aa: CASTDQDVYNEQFF

j_call: TRBJ2-7
d_call: TRBD1
clone_size: -
v_call: TRBV5-1
cdr3_nt: TGCGCCAGCAGCTTGAACAGGGGGTCCTACGAGCAGTACTTC
cdr3_aa: CASSLNRGSYEQYF

j_call: TRBJ2-7
d_call: TRBD2
clone_size: few
v_call: TRBV20-1
cdr3_nt: TGCAGTGCTAGAGATATAGCGGGAGGGTCCTACGAGCAGTACTTC
cdr3_aa: CSARDIAGGSYEQYF

j_call: TRBJ2-4
d_call: TRBD1
clone_size: -
v_call: TRBV7-3
cdr3_nt: TGTGCCAGCAGCTCCGGGACAGGGAGGAGCATTCAGTACTTC
cdr3_aa: CASSSGTGRSIQYF

j_call: TRBJ2-1
d_call: TRBD1
clone_size: -
v_call: TRBV18
cdr3_nt: TGTGCCAGCTCGGGACAGGGGGACAATGAGCAGTTCTTC
cdr3_aa: CASSGQGDNEQFF

j_call: TRBJ1-5
d_call: -
clone_size: -
v_call: TRBV4-3
cdr3_nt: TGCGCCAGCAGCCAAGATGCAGGGGCCCGGGGTAGCAATCAGCCCCAGCATTTT
cdr3_aa: CASSQDAGARGSNQPQHF

j_call: TRBJ2-2
d_call: -
clone_size: -
v_call: TRBV12-3/TRBV12-4
cdr3_nt: TGTGCCAGCAGTCGCGGGACAGTGAACACCGGGGAGCTGTTTTTT
cdr3_aa: CASSRGTVNTGELFF

j_call: TRBJ2-1
d_call: TRBD2
clone_size: few
v_call: TRBV20-1
cdr3_nt: TGCAGTGCTAGTCCTCCTAGCGGGCTCTCCTACAATGAGCAGTTCTTC
cdr3_aa: CSASPPSGLSYNEQFF

j_call: TRBJ2-7
d_call: -
clone_size: -
v_call: TRBV15
cdr3_nt: TGTGCCACCAGTGACAGCCCGAACTTCTACGAGCAGTACTTC
cdr3_aa: CATSDSPNFYEQYF

j_call: TRBJ2-7
d_call: TRBD2
clone_size: -
v_call: TRBV6-5
cdr3_nt: TGTGCCAGCAGTTTGCGGGGACTAGCGGGCTACGAGCAGTACTTC
cdr3_aa: CASSLRGLAGYEQYF

j_call: TRBJ2-3
d_call: TRBD2
clone_size: -
v_call: TRBV20-1
cdr3_nt: TGCAGTGCCACTAGCGGGGGGAGCACAGATACGCAGTATTTT
cdr3_aa: CSATSGGSTDTQYF